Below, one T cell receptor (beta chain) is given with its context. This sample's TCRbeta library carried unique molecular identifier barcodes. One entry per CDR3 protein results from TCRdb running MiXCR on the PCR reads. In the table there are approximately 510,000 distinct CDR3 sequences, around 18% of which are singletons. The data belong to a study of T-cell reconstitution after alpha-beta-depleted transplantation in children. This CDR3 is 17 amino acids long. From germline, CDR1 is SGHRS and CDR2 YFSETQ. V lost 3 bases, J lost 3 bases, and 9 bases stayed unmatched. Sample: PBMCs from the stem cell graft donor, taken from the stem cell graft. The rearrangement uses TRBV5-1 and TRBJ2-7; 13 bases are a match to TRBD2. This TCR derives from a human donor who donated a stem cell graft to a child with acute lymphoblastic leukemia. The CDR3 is CASSSRPGLAGIYEQYF. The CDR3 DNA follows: TGCGCCAGCAGCTCGCGTCCGGGACTAGCGGGAATCTACGAGCAGTACTTC.